This T cell receptor (beta chain) was recorded in a study of long-term antiretroviral therapy in people with HIV. Study-wide results and caveats: When set beside controls, HIV repertoires had CDR3 length ranges that were narrower.

V shed 5 bases and J 1 base; nucleotides not matched to a gene: 2. The germline V gene encodes CDR1 SQVTM and CDR2 ANQGSEA. CDR3 length: 13 residues. Regarding this clone: Its antigen remains unknown.

Version v3.0 of the immunoSEQ assay ran at survey level. Data came from immunoSEQ multiplex PCR; TCRdb stores just in-frame clones and leaves some out. Of some 31,000 clones listed, 95% are singletons. J is TRBJ1-1 and V is TRBV29-1; 9 bases line up with TRBD1. Sequencing was performed on unsorted PBMCs, taken 5.3 years after starting antiretroviral therapy. The source of this sequence is a man aged 25 to 40 with HIV. CDR3 sequence: CSVSTGGNTEAFF. CDR3 sequence (DNA): TGCAGCGTTTCGACAGGGGGGAACACTGAAGCTTTCTTT.